The rows below give T cell receptor beta chains drawn from one sample of a study of shared clonotypes between healthy human individuals. The assay was immunoSEQ multiplex PCR, and TCRdb's table has in-frame clones only and misses some. The table shows roughly 2.1 million clones, with roughly 91% occurring only once. Sequencing used naive CD8+ T cells from PBMCs. Receptor source: a man aged 18 to 30 in good health. Some clones in this sample may be carry-over from other donors' samples. Each CDR3 is given with its conserved first and last residue. A D gene is named only where the DNA matches it firmly. Some rows mark clone size as missing; the rest say once, few, many or name a class of expanded clone.

D: .
size: .
V: TRBV29-1
J: TRBJ1-3
CDR3: CSALTPGNTIYF
DNA: TGCAGCGCCCTAACCCCTGGAAACACCATATATTTT

D: TRBD1
size: .
V: TRBV7-9
J: TRBJ1-1
CDR3: CASSFLGTVMNTEAFF
DNA: TGTGCCAGCAGCTTCCTGGGGACAGTCATGAACACTGAAGCTTTCTTT

D: .
size: .
V: TRBV7-9
J: TRBJ2-3
CDR3: CASRQGGRVDTQYF
DNA: TGTGCCAGCAGACAGGGAGGTAGGGTAGATACGCAGTATTTT

D: TRBD1
size: .
V: TRBV7-9
J: TRBJ2-2
CDR3: CASSSRDRTTFGELFF
DNA: TGTGCCAGCAGCAGCCGGGACAGGACTACATTTGGGGAGCTGTTTTTT

D: .
size: .
V: TRBV6-1
J: TRBJ1-4
CDR3: CASSENRVYEKLFF
DNA: TGTGCCAGCAGTGAAAACAGGGTGTATGAAAAACTGTTTTTT

D: .
size: .
V: TRBV7-9
J: TRBJ2-5
CDR3: CASSSRTEETQYF
DNA: TGTGCCAGCAGCTCACGGACAGAGGAGACCCAGTACTTC

D: .
size: .
V: TRBV13
J: TRBJ2-5
CDR3: CASSFRSDGLQETQYF
DNA: TGTGCCAGCAGCTTCAGATCAGACGGACTACAAGAGACCCAGTACTTC

D: .
size: few
V: TRBV4-2
J: TRBJ1-1
CDR3: CASSQGTGTEAFF
DNA: TGTGCCAGCAGCCAAGGTACAGGGACTGAAGCTTTCTTT

D: .
size: .
V: TRBV5-1
J: TRBJ1-5
CDR3: CASSFDSNQPQHF
DNA: TGCGCCAGCAGCTTCGATAGCAATCAGCCCCAGCATTTT

D: TRBD2
size: .
V: TRBV28
J: TRBJ2-7
CDR3: CASSLTLAGGIGEQYF
DNA: TGTGCCAGCAGTTTAACACTAGCGGGAGGGATTGGCGAGCAGTACTTC

D: .
size: .
V: TRBV14
J: TRBJ2-7
CDR3: CASSQRTAPLYEQYF
DNA: TGTGCCAGCAGCCAGCGCACGGCCCCCCTGTACGAGCAGTACTTC

D: TRBD1
size: .
V: TRBV27
J: TRBJ1-4
CDR3: CASSFLGQGNEKLFF
DNA: TGTGCCAGCAGTTTCCTGGGACAGGGAAATGAAAAACTGTTTTTT

D: TRBD1
size: .
V: TRBV27
J: TRBJ2-6
CDR3: CASSLGQGSGANVLTF
DNA: TGTGCCAGCAGTCTGGGACAGGGTTCAGGGGCCAACGTCCTGACTTTC

D: TRBD1
size: .
V: TRBV14
J: TRBJ1-2
CDR3: CASSQGPGGEDYGYTF
DNA: TGTGCCAGCAGCCAAGGTCCAGGGGGCGAGGACTATGGCTACACCTTC

D: .
size: .
V: TRBV9
J: TRBJ2-7
CDR3: CASSEGWAREQYF
DNA: TGTGCCAGCAGCGAGGGCTGGGCGCGGGAGCAGTACTTC

D: .
size: once
V: TRBV27
J: TRBJ2-1
CDR3: CASSRVRDSYNEQFF
DNA: TGTGCCAGCAGTCGGGTACGTGATTCCTACAATGAGCAGTTCTTC

D: .
size: .
V: TRBV7-2
J: TRBJ2-3
CDR3: CASSLPPGDTQYF
DNA: TGTGCCAGCAGCTTACCCCCGGGGGATACGCAGTATTTT

D: TRBD1
size: few
V: TRBV19
J: TRBJ2-7
CDR3: CASSAGTGGYEQYF
DNA: TGTGCCAGTAGTGCCGGGACAGGGGGTTACGAGCAGTACTTC

D: TRBD1
size: .
V: TRBV18
J: TRBJ2-7
CDR3: CASSAQGGLYEQYF
DNA: TGTGCCAGCTCAGCACAGGGGGGTCTCTACGAGCAGTACTTC

D: .
size: .
V: TRBV28
J: TRBJ2-3
CDR3: CASSLSTDTDTQYF
DNA: TGTGCCAGCAGTTTATCGACAGACACAGATACGCAGTATTTT

D: .
size: .
V: TRBV28
J: TRBJ1-5
CDR3: CASSTKGYSNQPQHF
DNA: TGTGCCAGCAGCACAAAGGGCTATAGCAATCAGCCCCAGCATTTT

D: .
size: .
V: TRBV7-2
J: TRBJ2-7
CDR3: CASSLTARVYEQYF
DNA: TGTGCCAGCAGCTTAACTGCCAGGGTTTACGAGCAGTACTTC

D: .
size: .
V: TRBV4-1
J: TRBJ2-5
CDR3: CASSQPTSLRETQYF
DNA: TGCGCCAGCAGCCAACCCACTAGCCTCAGGGAGACCCAGTACTTC

D: TRBD1
size: .
V: TRBV9
J: TRBJ2-7
CDR3: CASSPGTGYEQYF
DNA: TGTGCCAGCAGCCCAGGGACAGGTTACGAGCAGTACTTC

D: TRBD1
size: .
V: TRBV4-2
J: TRBJ2-5
CDR3: CASSQPGQERYQETQYF
DNA: TGTGCCAGCAGCCAGCCCGGACAGGAAAGGTACCAAGAGACCCAGTACTTC

D: TRBD2
size: .
V: TRBV6-5
J: TRBJ2-3
CDR3: CASSYFGGTSTDTQYF
DNA: TGTGCCAGCAGTTATTTCGGGGGGACTAGCACAGATACGCAGTATTTT

D: TRBD1
size: once
V: TRBV30
J: TRBJ2-3
CDR3: CAWSAGQGADTQYF
DNA: TGTGCCTGGAGTGCCGGACAGGGAGCGGATACGCAGTATTTT

D: .
size: .
V: TRBV11-2
J: TRBJ2-4
CDR3: CASSLFRDPERNIQYF
DNA: TGTGCCAGCAGCTTATTCAGGGATCCGGAACGGAACATTCAGTACTTC

D: .
size: once
V: TRBV11-2
J: TRBJ2-7
CDR3: CASSGADYEQYF
DNA: TGTGCCAGCAGCGGAGCGGATTACGAGCAGTACTTC